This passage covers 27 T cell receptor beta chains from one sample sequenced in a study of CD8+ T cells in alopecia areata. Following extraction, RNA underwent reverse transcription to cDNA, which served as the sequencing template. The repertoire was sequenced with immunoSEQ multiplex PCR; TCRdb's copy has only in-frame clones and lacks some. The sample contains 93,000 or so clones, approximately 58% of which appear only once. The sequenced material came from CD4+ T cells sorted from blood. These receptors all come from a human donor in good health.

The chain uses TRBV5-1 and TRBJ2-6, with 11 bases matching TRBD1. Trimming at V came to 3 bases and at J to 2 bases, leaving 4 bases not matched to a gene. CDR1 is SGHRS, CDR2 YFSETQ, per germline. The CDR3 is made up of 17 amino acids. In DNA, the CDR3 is TGCGCCAGCAGCTCCGGACAGGGGGCTACTGGGGCCAACGTCCTGACTTTC. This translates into CASSSGQGATGANVLTF.

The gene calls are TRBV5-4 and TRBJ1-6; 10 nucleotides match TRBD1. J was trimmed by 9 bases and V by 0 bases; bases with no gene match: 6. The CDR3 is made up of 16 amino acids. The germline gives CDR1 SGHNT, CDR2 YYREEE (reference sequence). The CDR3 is CASSLGDRGQSSPLHF. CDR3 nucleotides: TGTGCCAGCAGCTTGGGAGACAGGGGGCAGAGTTCACCCCTCCACTTT.

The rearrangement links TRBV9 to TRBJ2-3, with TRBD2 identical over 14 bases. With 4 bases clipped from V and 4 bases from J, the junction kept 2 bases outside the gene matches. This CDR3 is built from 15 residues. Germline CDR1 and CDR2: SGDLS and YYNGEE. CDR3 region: CASSLGLAGADTQYF. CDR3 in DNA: TGTGCCAGCAGCCTGGGACTAGCGGGGGCAGATACGCAGTATTTT.

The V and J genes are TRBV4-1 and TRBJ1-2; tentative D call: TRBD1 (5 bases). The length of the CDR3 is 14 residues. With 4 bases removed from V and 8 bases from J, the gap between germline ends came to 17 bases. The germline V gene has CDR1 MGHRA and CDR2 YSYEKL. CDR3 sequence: CASSPEEGRAGYTF. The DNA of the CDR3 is TGCGCCAGCAGCCCGGAGGAGGGACGGGCAGGCTACACCTTC.

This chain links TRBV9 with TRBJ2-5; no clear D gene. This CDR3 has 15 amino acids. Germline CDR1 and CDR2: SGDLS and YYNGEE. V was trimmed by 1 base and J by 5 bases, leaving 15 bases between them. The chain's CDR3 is CASSVLPSDRETQYF. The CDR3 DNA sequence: TGTGCCAGCAGCGTACTCCCCAGCGATCGGGAGACCCAGTACTTC.

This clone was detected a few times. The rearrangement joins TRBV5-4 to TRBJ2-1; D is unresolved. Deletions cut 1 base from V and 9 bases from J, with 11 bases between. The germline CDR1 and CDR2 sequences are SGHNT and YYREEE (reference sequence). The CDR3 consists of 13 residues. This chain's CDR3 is CASSLTSVTEQFF. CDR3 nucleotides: TGTGCCAGCAGCTTGACGAGCGTCACTGAGCAGTTCTTC.

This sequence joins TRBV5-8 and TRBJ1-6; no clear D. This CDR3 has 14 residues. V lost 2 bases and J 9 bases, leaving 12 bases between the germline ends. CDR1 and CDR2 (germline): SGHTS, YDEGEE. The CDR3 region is CASSFRHPPSPLHF. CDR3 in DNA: TGTGCCAGCAGCTTTCGTCACCCCCCTTCACCCCTCCACTTT.

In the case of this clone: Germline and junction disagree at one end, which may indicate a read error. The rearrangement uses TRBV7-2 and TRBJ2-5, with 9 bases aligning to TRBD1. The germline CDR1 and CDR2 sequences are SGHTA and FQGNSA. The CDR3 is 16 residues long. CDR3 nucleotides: TGTGCCAGCAGCCCGAGGACAGGGGTTGAGCAAGGGACCCAGTACTTC. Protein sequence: CASSPRTGVEQGTQYF.

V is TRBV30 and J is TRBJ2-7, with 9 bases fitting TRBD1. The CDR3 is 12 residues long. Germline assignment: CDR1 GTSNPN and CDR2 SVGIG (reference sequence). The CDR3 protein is CATGQGPYEQYF. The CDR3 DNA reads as TGTGCGACCGGACAGGGGCCCTACGAGCAGTACTTC.

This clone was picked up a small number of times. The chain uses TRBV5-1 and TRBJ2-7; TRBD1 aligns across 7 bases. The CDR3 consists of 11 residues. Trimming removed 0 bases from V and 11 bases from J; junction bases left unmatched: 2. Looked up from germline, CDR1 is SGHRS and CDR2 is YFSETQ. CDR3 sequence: CASSLGQGEYF. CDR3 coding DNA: TGCGCCAGCAGCTTGGGGCAGGGGGAGTACTTC.

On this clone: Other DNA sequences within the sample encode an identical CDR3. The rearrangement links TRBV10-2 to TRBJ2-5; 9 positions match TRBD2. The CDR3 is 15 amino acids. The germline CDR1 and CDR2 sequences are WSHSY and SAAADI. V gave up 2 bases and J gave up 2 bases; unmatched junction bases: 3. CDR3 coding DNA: TGCGCCAGCAGTGAGGCGGGGGGGAGGCAAGAGACCCAGTACTTC. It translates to CASSEAGGRQETQYF.

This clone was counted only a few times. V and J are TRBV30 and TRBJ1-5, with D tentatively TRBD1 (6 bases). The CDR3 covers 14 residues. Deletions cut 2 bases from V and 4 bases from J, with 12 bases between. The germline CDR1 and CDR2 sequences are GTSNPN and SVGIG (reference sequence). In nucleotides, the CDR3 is TGTGCCTGGAGTATGGGGACAAGAAATCAGCCCCAGCATTTT. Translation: CAWSMGTRNQPQHF. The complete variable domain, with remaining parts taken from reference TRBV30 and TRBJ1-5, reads SQTIHQWPATLVQPVGSPLSLECTVEGTSNPNLYWYRQAAGRGLQLLFYSVGIGQISSEVPQNLSASRPQDRQFILSSKKLLLSDSGFYLCAWSMGTRNQPQHFGDGTRLSIL.

CDR3 DNA sequence: TGCGCCAGCAGCTTGGATAACAGAGGGAACACTGAAGCTTTCTTT. Residues: CASSLDNRGNTEAFF. The chain links TRBV5-1 to TRBJ1-1; unclear D gene. Per germline, CDR1 SGHRS and CDR2 YFSETQ. V lost 0 bases and J 1 base, leaving 10 bases between the germline ends. The CDR3 extends over 15 amino acids.

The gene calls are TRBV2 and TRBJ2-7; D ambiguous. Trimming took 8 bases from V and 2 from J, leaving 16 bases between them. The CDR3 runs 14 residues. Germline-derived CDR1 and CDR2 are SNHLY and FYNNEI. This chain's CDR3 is CASGVRHLPYEQYF. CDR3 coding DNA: TGTGCCAGCGGTGTCCGACATTTACCCTACGAGCAGTACTTC.

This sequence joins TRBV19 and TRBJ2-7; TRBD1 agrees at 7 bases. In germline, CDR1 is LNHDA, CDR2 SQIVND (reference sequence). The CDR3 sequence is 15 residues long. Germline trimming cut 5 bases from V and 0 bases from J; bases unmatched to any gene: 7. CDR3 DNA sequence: TGTGCCAGTAGTGTCCGGGACAGCGGCTCCTACGAGCAGTACTTC. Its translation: CASSVRDSGSYEQYF.

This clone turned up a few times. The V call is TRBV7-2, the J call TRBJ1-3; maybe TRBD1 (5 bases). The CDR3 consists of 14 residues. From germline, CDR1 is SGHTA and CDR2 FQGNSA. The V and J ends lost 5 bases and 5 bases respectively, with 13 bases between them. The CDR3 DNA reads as TGTGCCAGCAGCCCTACGGACACCCGAAACACCATATATTTT. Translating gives CASSPTDTRNTIYF.

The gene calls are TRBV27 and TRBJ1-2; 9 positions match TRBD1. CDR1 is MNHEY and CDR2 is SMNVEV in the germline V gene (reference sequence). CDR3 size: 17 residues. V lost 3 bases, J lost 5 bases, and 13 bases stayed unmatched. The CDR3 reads CASSFSAGQGSRYGYTF. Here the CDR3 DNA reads TGTGCCAGCAGTTTTTCTGCTGGACAGGGGAGTAGATATGGCTACACCTTC.

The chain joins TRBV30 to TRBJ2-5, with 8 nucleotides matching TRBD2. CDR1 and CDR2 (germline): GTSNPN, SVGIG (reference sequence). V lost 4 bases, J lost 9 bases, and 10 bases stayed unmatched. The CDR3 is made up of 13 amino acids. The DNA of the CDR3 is TGTGCCTGGAACGCGGGGGGCCGTGTGGCCCAGTACTTC. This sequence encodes CAWNAGGRVAQYF.

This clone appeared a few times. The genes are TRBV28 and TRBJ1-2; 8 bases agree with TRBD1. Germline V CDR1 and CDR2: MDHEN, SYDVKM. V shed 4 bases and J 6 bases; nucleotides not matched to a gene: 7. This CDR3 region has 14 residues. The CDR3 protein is CASSSVDRVDGYTF. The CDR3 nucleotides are TGTGCCAGCAGTTCAGTGGACAGGGTGGATGGCTACACCTTC.

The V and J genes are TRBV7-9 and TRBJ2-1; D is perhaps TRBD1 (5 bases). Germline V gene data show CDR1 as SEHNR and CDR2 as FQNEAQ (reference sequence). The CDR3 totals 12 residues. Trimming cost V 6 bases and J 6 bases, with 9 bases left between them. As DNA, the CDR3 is TGTGCCAGCAGTTCGACAGCCAATGAGCAGTTCTTC. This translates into CASSSTANEQFF.

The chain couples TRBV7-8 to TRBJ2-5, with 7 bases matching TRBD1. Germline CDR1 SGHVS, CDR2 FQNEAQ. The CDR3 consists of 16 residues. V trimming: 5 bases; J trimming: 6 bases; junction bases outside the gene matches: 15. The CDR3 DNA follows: TGTGCCAGCAGCCCCCAGACAGGGCTCATGGAAAAGACCCAGTACTTC. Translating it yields CASSPQTGLMEKTQYF.

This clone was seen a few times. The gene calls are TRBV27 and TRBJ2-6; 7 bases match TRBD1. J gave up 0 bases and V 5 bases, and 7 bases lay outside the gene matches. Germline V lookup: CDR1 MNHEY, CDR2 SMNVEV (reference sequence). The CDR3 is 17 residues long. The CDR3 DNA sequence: TGTGCCAGCAGTGAGACAGGGATTAGCTCTGGGGCCAACGTCCTGACTTTC. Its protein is CASSETGISSGANVLTF.

DNA of the CDR3: TGTGCCAGCAGTGATCGTGATCAGCCCCAGCATTTT. This codes for CASSDRDQPQHF. The chain carries TRBV25-1 and TRBJ1-5; D is unresolved. Trimming took off 3 bases at V and 5 bases at J, with 5 bases between the two ends. Germline values: CDR1 MGHDK, CDR2 SYGVNS. The CDR3 spans 12 residues.

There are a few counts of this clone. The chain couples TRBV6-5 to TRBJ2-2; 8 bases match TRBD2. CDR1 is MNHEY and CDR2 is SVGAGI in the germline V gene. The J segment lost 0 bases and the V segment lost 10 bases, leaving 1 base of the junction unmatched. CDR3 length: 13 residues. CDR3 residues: CAILAANTGELFF. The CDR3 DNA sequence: TGTGCCATACTAGCGGCGAACACCGGGGAGCTGTTTTTT.

CDR3 sequence reads: CASSSTGQASTDTQYF. The CDR3 nucleotides are TGTGCCAGCAGCTCAACCGGACAGGCTAGCACAGATACGCAGTATTTT. This sequence joins TRBV7-9 and TRBJ2-3, with 7 bases lining up with TRBD1. Germline-derived CDR1 and CDR2 are SEHNR and FQNEAQ (reference sequence). With V trimmed by 4 bases and J by 0 bases, 7 bases remained unmatched. The CDR3 extends over 16 amino acids.

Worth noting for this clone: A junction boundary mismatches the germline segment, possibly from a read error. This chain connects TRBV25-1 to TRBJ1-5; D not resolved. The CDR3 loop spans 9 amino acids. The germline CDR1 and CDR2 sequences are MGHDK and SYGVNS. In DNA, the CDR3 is TGTGCCAGCACTCAGCCCCAGCATTTT. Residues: CASTQPQHF. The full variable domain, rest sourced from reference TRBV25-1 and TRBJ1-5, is EADIYQTPRYLVIGTGKKITLECSQTMGHDKMYWYQQDPGMELHLIHYSYGVNSTEKGDLSSESTVSRIRTEHFPLTLESARPSHTSQYLCASTQPQHFGDGTRLSIL.

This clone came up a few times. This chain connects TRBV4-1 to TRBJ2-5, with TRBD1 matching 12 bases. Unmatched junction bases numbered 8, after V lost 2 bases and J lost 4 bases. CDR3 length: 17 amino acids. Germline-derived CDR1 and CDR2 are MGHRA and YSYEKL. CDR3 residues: CASSQRGPGQGAETQYF. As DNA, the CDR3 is TGCGCCAGCAGCCAACGCGGGCCGGGACAGGGGGCAGAGACCCAGTACTTC.